This T cell receptor (beta chain) was recovered during a study of blood T cells in healthy people across ages (dated by TCRdb to between 2015 and 2016). For the study in its entirety: In model experiments, template switching captured about one uniquely barcoded TCR beta cDNA molecule for every two T cells. The study analyzed two additional independent replicas of 1 million unique cDNA reads from the same blood draw for two donors, one aged 18 to 29 and one aged 80 or older. Using deep sequencing normalized with unique cDNA molecular identifiers, the study measured how TCR beta repertoire diversity changes with age. Donors were grouped into four age groups: young (average approximately 16 years), middle-aged (39), aged (about 60) and long-lived (over 80). Donors of different ages were randomly distributed across sequencing lanes to avoid experimental bias.

V and J lose 0 bases and 2 bases, and a span of 5 bases separates them. Including the terminal cysteine and phenylalanine, the CDR3 comprises 14 residues. Only CDR3 DNA is held: 42 bases, read in frame from base 1. For CDR1 and CDR2, the germline V gene lists SGHTA and FQGTGA. The study at large found these results: Observed TCR beta diversity per million T cells fell roughly linearly with age, and a significant reduction was already apparent by age roughly 40. Estimates of total diversity from one million sequenced T cells were regarded as lower bounds and underestimates. Because profiling used bulk unsorted PBMCs, naive and antigen-experienced compartments could not be compared conclusively. There was a strong correlation between observed TCR beta diversity and the percentage of naive T cells measured by flow cytometry. Compared with the aged group, more naive CD4+ T cells, fewer expanded clones and increased TCR diversity were shown by the long-lived group, suggesting age selection. The CMV infection status of donors was not known, potentially confounding age-related changes in expanded clonotypes.

Systemically healthy Caucasian individuals from Russia, 35 to 50 in total and aged roughly 6 to 100 years, were included as donors. Roughly 9.5 milliliters of peripheral blood were drawn from each donor into EDTA-treated Vacutainer tubes. Ficoll-Paque density-gradient centrifugation was used to isolate PBMCs, with at least 6.5 million per sample. Trizol reagent was used to extract total RNA from PBMCs, with at least 6 micrograms per sample. For every donor, flow cytometry on a PBMC aliquot measured the percentage of naive CD45RAhigh/CD27high T cells. On this clonotype: The antigen this receptor binds is unknown. No base qualities exist here, and no much larger clone lies one base off it.

The protocol used for the library was 5' RACE. Sequencing took place on an Illumina HiSeq 2500. A second roughly 6 to 12 cycle PCR used a sample-barcoded 5' primer and a J-beta primer mix. A unique molecular identifier was introduced onto each TCR beta cDNA molecule by a template-switch 5' adaptor carrying 12 random nucleotides. At least 2.5 million CDR3-containing paired-end reads were obtained from each sample. First-strand cDNA synthesis was performed from all RNA using the Mint cDNA synthesis kit, with priming by a TRBC-specific oligonucleotide. All cDNA was treated with uracil-DNA glycosylase and then went through a first 18-cycle PCR with the universal primers M1SS and BC2_uni_R. Per the authors' processing: For normalization, 1 million high-quality reads, each with a distinct molecular identifier, were randomly selected from each sample. Reads with shared molecular identifiers were discarded instead of being binned into consensus sequences. CDR3 identification, clonotype clustering and error correction used MiTCR with a Q25 quality threshold and the strictest error-elimination algorithm. A nonparametric unseen species model with Euler transformation was used to estimate lower-bound total TCR beta diversity. Starting from the raw public reads, TCRdb applied fastp trimming at Q25, assembled clones with MiXCR and retained in-frame beta chains. Entries are consolidated by CDR3 protein sequence, retaining the most common genes and DNA. What appears here as the V and J calls and clone size reflects TCRdb's work, not the paper's. The sample has roughly 1,500,000 distinct CDR3 sequences on record, about 31% of them singletons. The ten largest clones capture around 11% of the sample.

This receptor chain uses TRBV7-3 and TRBJ2-1; confidence is insufficient to name the D gene. The sequenced material came from blood. The sequence was obtained from a woman aged 30 to 39 in good health. The nucleotides are TGTGCCAGCAGCTTAACCCCTCCCTACAATGAGCAGTTCTTC. Protein translation: CASSLTPPYNEQFF. When the CDR3 is completed using the reference TRBV7-3 and TRBJ2-1 genes on either side, the full variable domain is GAGVSQTPSNKVTEKGKYVELRCDPISGHTALYWYRQSLGQGPEFLIYFQGTGAADDSGLPNDRFFAVRPEGSVSTLKIQRTERGDSAVYLCASSLTPPYNEQFFGPGTRLTVL.